The 21 T cell receptor beta chains reported below all come from one sample, sequenced in a study of shared clonotypes between healthy human individuals. Clones were sequenced by immunoSEQ multiplex PCR, and TCRdb holds only the in-frame ones, with some missing. Here the sample spans approximately 320,000 clones, roughly 87% being singletons. The source material was memory CD8+ T cells sorted from blood. Subset specified: CD45RO+ cells pooled with CCR7-negative TemRA cells. Receptors were obtained from a man between 18 and 35 years old in good health.

The rearrangement links TRBV5-5 to TRBJ1-1, with 7 nucleotides matching TRBD1. Germline assignment: CDR1 SGHKS and CDR2 YYEKEE (reference sequence). This CDR3 region has 17 residues. Losses at the gene ends were 4 bases for V and 4 bases for J; bases not matched to a gene: 16. The CDR3 here is CASSPWDSPLDGTEAFF. DNA for the CDR3: TGTGCCAGCAGCCCGTGGGACAGTCCGCTGGATGGCACTGAAGCTTTCTTT.

Judged by abundance, this clone is medium-sized. In DNA, the CDR3 is TGTGCCTGGAGTGTTGGTTGGGATGGGGAAGCTTTCTTT. It specifies CAWSVGWDGEAFF. The gene calls are TRBV30 and TRBJ1-1; no clear D. CDR1 and CDR2 (germline): GTSNPN, SVGIG (reference sequence). The V gene lost 0 bases and the J gene lost 8 bases, with 13 bases spanning the gap. The CDR3 contains 13 residues.

V gene TRBV2 combines with J gene TRBJ1-1; TRBD1 might be the D (6 bases). Germline V gene lookup returns CDR1 SNHLY and CDR2 FYNNEI. The CDR3 is 14 amino acids. The ends were cut back, 4 bases at V and 0 bases at J, with 9 bases in the middle. The CDR3 DNA reads TGTGCCAGCAGTGGGGACATGATGAACACTGAAGCTTTCTTT. Translated, it gives CASSGDMMNTEAFF.

The chain recombines TRBV28 with TRBJ2-2; TRBD2 agrees at 7 bases. This CDR3 spans 18 amino acids. The V and J ends lost 0 bases and 6 bases, in that order; junction bases with no gene match: 13. CDR1 is MDHEN, CDR2 SYDVKM, per germline. The CDR3 region has the DNA TGTGCCAGCAGTTTATGGGCCTGGGAGGGGCGACAATCCGGGGAGCTGTTTTTT. As protein: CASSLWAWEGRQSGELFF.

V usage is TRBV13 and J usage is TRBJ2-3, with TRBD1 as a possible D gene (5 bases). The CDR3 runs to 15 residues. Trimming took 1 base from V and 2 from J, leaving 10 bases between them. The V gene's germline CDR1 is PRHDT and CDR2 FYEKMQ (reference sequence). CDR3 coding DNA: TGTGCCAGCAGCTTAGAGGGGCAGTCCACAGATACGCAGTATTTT. Amino acid sequence: CASSLEGQSTDTQYF. Filled out from reference TRBV13 and TRBJ2-3, the complete variable domain reads AAGVIQSPRHLIKEKRETATLKCYPIPRHDTVYWYQQGPGQDPQFLISFYEKMQSDKGSIPDRFSAQQFSDYHSELNMSSLELGDSALYFCASSLEGQSTDTQYFGPGTRLTVL.

This chain connects TRBV10-1 to TRBJ2-2, with 8 positions matching TRBD2. The CDR3 contains 14 residues. J lost 4 bases, V lost 7 bases, and 5 bases had no gene match. Germline V lookup: CDR1 WNHNN, CDR2 SYGVQD (reference sequence). The CDR3 region is CASMGSGVTGELFF. CDR3 nucleotides: TGCGCCAGCATGGGTAGCGGGGTCACCGGGGAGCTGTTTTTT.

This clone was recorded once. The chain carries TRBV27 and TRBJ2-3; TRBD2 is a possible D gene (6 bases). The germline V gene encodes CDR1 MNHEY and CDR2 SMNVEV (reference sequence). The CDR3 covers 14 residues. The ends were cut back, 9 bases at V and 2 bases at J, with 15 bases in the middle. The CDR3 is CASSPDYSTDTQYF. The CDR3 DNA is TGTGCCAGTAGCCCGGACTATTCCACAGATACGCAGTATTTT.

This clone was recorded once. The chain links TRBV6-1 to TRBJ2-7; D might be TRBD1 or TRBD2, each matching 5 bases. The CDR3 sequence is 14 residues long. CDR1 and CDR2 from the germline V gene are MNHNS and SASEGT. Trimming shortened V by 7 bases and J by 4 bases, and 17 bases separated the two germline ends. The CDR3 sequence is CASNIGATPYEQYF. The CDR3 bases are TGTGCCAGCAACATCGGGGCGACTCCGTACGAGCAGTACTTC.

The sample holds many counts of this clone. The chain uses TRBV2 and TRBJ1-5; a weak D match, TRBD1 (5 bases). V shed 1 base and J shed 6 bases, with 7 bases lying between them. Germline V gives CDR1 SNHLY, CDR2 FYNNEI. CDR3 length equals 13 residues. CDR3 protein: CASSEEGAQPQHF. CDR3 DNA: TGTGCCAGCAGTGAAGAAGGGGCTCAGCCCCAGCATTTT.

The V gene is TRBV9, the J gene TRBJ2-1; 8 nucleotides line up with TRBD2. This CDR3 is built from 15 residues. V lost 4 bases, J lost 8 bases, and 11 bases stayed unmatched. From germline, CDR1 is SGDLS and CDR2 YYNGEE. The CDR3 protein is CASSPRREERDEQFF. The CDR3 coding sequence is TGTGCCAGCAGCCCGCGGCGGGAGGAGAGGGATGAGCAGTTCTTC.

The chain carries TRBV27 and TRBJ2-7; D is ambiguous. V was shortened by 2 bases and J by 3 bases, with 8 bases between the two germline ends. This CDR3 spans 13 amino acids. Germline CDR1 and CDR2: MNHEY and SMNVEV (reference sequence). The CDR3 DNA reads TGTGCCAGCAGTTTAAATGCCTTCTACGAGCAGTACTTC. As protein: CASSLNAFYEQYF.

A word on this clone: At one end, the junction sequence differs from germline, possibly due to a read error. The CDR3 DNA reads TGTGCCAGCACCTTGTACCACGTGAGCTCCTACGAGCAGTACTTC. This translates into CASTLYHVSSYEQYF. V and J are TRBV5-4 and TRBJ2-7; D unclear. Germline V lookup: CDR1 SGHNT, CDR2 YYREEE (reference sequence). The CDR3 consists of 15 residues.

The V gene is TRBV5-1, the J gene TRBJ2-3; 12 bases match TRBD2. Trimming took 2 bases from V and 8 from J; bases not matched to a gene: 9. Germline V CDR1 and CDR2: SGHRS, YFSETQ. The CDR3 spans 16 residues. CDR3 DNA sequence: TGCGCCAGCAGCTTAGGACTAGCGGGAAGACAAGTTACGCAGTATTTT. This codes for CASSLGLAGRQVTQYF.

This clone was recorded once. The rearrangement joins TRBV7-2 to TRBJ2-1; 7 nucleotides match TRBD2. Per the germline V gene, CDR1 is SGHTA and CDR2 is FQGNSA. The V and J ends lost 3 bases and 7 bases, in that order; junction bases with no gene match: 3. The CDR3 is made up of 13 amino acids. DNA for the CDR3: TGTGCCAGCAGCTTGGGACTACCTAATGAGCAGTTCTTC. It yields the protein CASSLGLPNEQFF.

This clone was observed many times. This chain links TRBV6-4 with TRBJ2-3; TRBD1 agrees at 8 bases. CDR3 size: 15 residues. Germline V gene lookup returns CDR1 MRHNA and CDR2 SNTAGT. The junction had 11 bases not matched to a gene; V was cut back by 8 bases and J by 4 bases. The CDR3 sequence is CASSGGPDLADTQYF. CDR3 sequence (DNA): TGTGCCAGCTCAGGGGGCCCGGACCTAGCAGATACGCAGTATTTT.

The chain uses TRBV28 and TRBJ2-5, with TRBD1 as a possible D gene (5 bases). From germline, CDR1 is MDHEN and CDR2 SYDVKM. The CDR3 consists of 14 residues. V was trimmed by 5 bases and J by 2 bases, leaving 12 bases between them. The CDR3 is CASSTTALQETQYF. The CDR3 DNA sequence: TGTGCCAGCAGTACGACAGCCCTACAAGAGACCCAGTACTTC.

The genes are TRBV5-6 and TRBJ2-7; no firm D call. CDR3 size: 13 residues. The germline gives CDR1 SGHDT, CDR2 YYEEEE. Trimming took off 0 bases at V and 3 bases at J, with 7 bases between the two ends. The CDR3 coding sequence is TGTGCCAGCAGCTTGGGTGGGTTCTACGAGCAGTACTTC. Amino acids: CASSLGGFYEQYF.

A single count supports this clone. The V and J genes are TRBV28 and TRBJ2-5; 10 bases align to TRBD2. CDR3 length: 15 residues. Trimming cost V 2 bases and J 4 bases; bases outside gene matches: 4. Per the germline V gene, CDR1 is MDHEN and CDR2 is SYDVKM. CDR3 region: CASSLTVAGGETQYF. The CDR3, as DNA: TGTGCCAGCAGTTTAACAGTAGCGGGAGGAGAGACCCAGTACTTC.

In DNA, the CDR3 is TGCAGCGTTGAATCGAGAGCAGGGGGCGCATTCACAGATACGCAGTATTTT. It is translated as CSVESRAGGAFTDTQYF. The genes are TRBV29-1 and TRBJ2-3, with 8 bases that match TRBD1. Germline V lookup: CDR1 SQVTM, CDR2 ANQGSEA. J lost 2 bases, V lost 2 bases, and 12 bases had no gene match. The CDR3 extends over 17 amino acids.

J is TRBJ2-7 and V is TRBV6-1, with TRBD1 matching 8 bases. Trimming cost V 0 bases and J 1 base; bases outside gene matches: 8. CDR3 length: 17 residues. CDR1 is MNHNS, CDR2 SASEGT, per germline. The CDR3 reads CASSEAWPTGGSYEQYF. The CDR3 bases are TGTGCCAGCAGTGAAGCATGGCCTACAGGGGGATCCTACGAGCAGTACTTC.

The chain carries TRBV28 and TRBJ2-7; D is undetermined. The germline gives CDR1 MDHEN, CDR2 SYDVKM. Trimming cost V 3 bases and J 4 bases, with 13 bases left between them. The CDR3 runs to 14 residues. CDR3: CASSFSGLFYEQYF. CDR3 DNA: TGTGCCAGCAGTTTCTCCGGGCTCTTTTACGAGCAGTACTTC.